This T cell receptor beta chain emerged from a study of response to subunit inactivated influenza vaccine. Study findings and constraints: T cells newly recruited by each seasonal influenza vaccination are few, the authors suggested.

The ends were cut back, 6 bases at V and 0 bases at J, with 15 bases in the middle. The CDR3 is 16 residues long. The germline V gene has CDR1 KGHSH and CDR2 LQKENI. This clonotype was observed a few times. Its antigen remains unknown. Each CDR3 protein gets one entry after TCRdb re-called the RT-PCR reads with MiXCR. The sample includes around 470,000 distinct CDR3 sequences, roughly 7.6% of them seen just once. This sequence originates from a man between 50 and 70 years old who received an inactivated influenza vaccine. J is TRBJ2-1 and V is TRBV18, with D possibly matching TRBD1 (6 bases). Material: PBMCs from blood, obtained less than 25 months after vaccination. The CDR3 DNA reads as TGTGCCAGCTCCCCAGTGGACAGTTCCTCCTACAATGAGCAGTTCTTC. Encoded protein: CASSPVDSSSYNEQFF.